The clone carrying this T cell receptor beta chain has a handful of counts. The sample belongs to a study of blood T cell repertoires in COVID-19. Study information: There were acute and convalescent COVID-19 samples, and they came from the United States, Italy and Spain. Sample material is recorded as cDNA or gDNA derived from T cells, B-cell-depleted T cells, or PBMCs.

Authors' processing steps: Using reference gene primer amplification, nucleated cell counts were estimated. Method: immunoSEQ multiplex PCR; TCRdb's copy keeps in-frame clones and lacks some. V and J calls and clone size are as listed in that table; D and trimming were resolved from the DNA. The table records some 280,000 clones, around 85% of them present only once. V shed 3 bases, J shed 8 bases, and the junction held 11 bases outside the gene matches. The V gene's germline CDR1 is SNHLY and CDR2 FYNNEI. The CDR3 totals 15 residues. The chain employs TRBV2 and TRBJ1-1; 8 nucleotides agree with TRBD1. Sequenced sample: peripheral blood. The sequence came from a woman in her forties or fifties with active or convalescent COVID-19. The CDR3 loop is CASSDRSGRGLEAFF. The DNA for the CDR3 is TGTGCCAGCAGTGACCGAAGCGGCAGGGGGCTAGAAGCTTTCTTT.